A selection of T cell receptor beta chains follows, all from one sample in a study of cytomegalovirus exposure and HLA in healthy donors. Clones were sequenced by immunoSEQ multiplex PCR, and TCRdb holds only the in-frame ones, with some missing. The table records approximately 150,000 clones, 70% to 85% of them present only once. The source material was PBMCs. The receptors originated from a man aged 40-49 years in good health and CMV-seronegative. Both conserved end residues are part of each CDR3. Clone size is stated in some rows and not others, as once, few, many or a class when expanded.

CDR3 length: 17; J gene: TRBJ2-5; clone size: .; V gene: TRBV11-2; CDR3 protein: CASSTGVNQPARETQYF
CDR3 length: 11; J gene: TRBJ2-4; clone size: .; V gene: TRBV29-1; CDR3 protein: CSVEFLNIQYF
CDR3 length: 12; J gene: TRBJ1-1; clone size: .; V gene: TRBV7-8; CDR3 protein: CASSRSYTEAFF
CDR3 length: 11; J gene: TRBJ2-7; clone size: few; V gene: TRBV19; CDR3 protein: CASSSPYEQYF
CDR3 length: 15; J gene: TRBJ2-7; clone size: .; V gene: TRBV7-8; CDR3 protein: CASSLIQAGEYEQYF
CDR3 length: 17; J gene: TRBJ2-7; clone size: .; V gene: TRBV10-3; CDR3 protein: CAISERTVEIGFYEQYF
CDR3 length: 16; J gene: TRBJ2-3; clone size: .; V gene: TRBV4-3; CDR3 protein: CASSQGTSPGTDTQYF
CDR3 length: 17; J gene: TRBJ2-5; clone size: .; V gene: TRBV7-9; CDR3 protein: CASSLAHGTGDQETQYF
CDR3 length: 16; J gene: TRBJ2-5; clone size: .; V gene: TRBV4-1; CDR3 protein: CASSQVGGTNQETQYF
CDR3 length: 14; J gene: .; clone size: .; V gene: TRBV28; CDR3 protein: CASSFGMGAYEQYF
CDR3 length: 14; J gene: TRBJ2-4; clone size: .; V gene: TRBV27; CDR3 protein: CASSPGLAGNSQYF
CDR3 length: 11; J gene: TRBJ1-5; clone size: .; V gene: TRBV6-5; CDR3 protein: CASSQNQPQHF
CDR3 length: 14; J gene: TRBJ2-7; clone size: .; V gene: TRBV18; CDR3 protein: CASSPASGRVVQYF
CDR3 length: 15; J gene: TRBJ2-7; clone size: .; V gene: TRBV7-2; CDR3 protein: CASSVSSGSSYEQYF
CDR3 length: 15; J gene: TRBJ2-1; clone size: .; V gene: TRBV11-2; CDR3 protein: CASSFASGQVNEQFF
CDR3 length: 13; J gene: TRBJ2-5; clone size: .; V gene: TRBV28; CDR3 protein: CASETGGGETQYF
CDR3 length: 14; J gene: TRBJ2-1; clone size: few; V gene: TRBV6-6; CDR3 protein: CASRSPSGIGEQFF
CDR3 length: 14; J gene: TRBJ2-5; clone size: .; V gene: TRBV30; CDR3 protein: CAWSLRPGIGTQYF
CDR3 length: 15; J gene: TRBJ1-2; clone size: .; V gene: TRBV19; CDR3 protein: CASSAEQGFHYGYTF
CDR3 length: 17; J gene: TRBJ2-7; clone size: .; V gene: TRBV5-1; CDR3 protein: CASSLGGGKRDAYEQYF
CDR3 length: 14; J gene: TRBJ2-7; clone size: .; V gene: TRBV5-1; CDR3 protein: CASSPTGGFYEQYF
CDR3 length: 13; J gene: TRBJ1-3; clone size: .; V gene: TRBV13; CDR3 protein: CASSLRSVNTIYF
CDR3 length: 13; J gene: TRBJ1-2; clone size: .; V gene: TRBV6-6; CDR3 protein: CASRSPNGDGYTF
CDR3 length: 12; J gene: TRBJ2-2; clone size: .; V gene: TRBV6-6; CDR3 protein: CASGSGGGELFF
CDR3 length: 15; J gene: TRBJ1-1; clone size: .; V gene: TRBV27; CDR3 protein: CASSLTTLRGTEAFF
CDR3 length: 15; J gene: TRBJ2-1; clone size: once; V gene: TRBV5-1; CDR3 protein: CASSLVLAAYNEQFF
CDR3 length: 13; J gene: TRBJ2-1; clone size: .; V gene: TRBV12-5; CDR3 protein: CASGIAGVWEQFF
CDR3 length: 13; J gene: TRBJ1-1; clone size: few; V gene: TRBV5-1; CDR3 protein: CASRAGQNTEAFF
CDR3 length: 15; J gene: TRBJ1-1; clone size: .; V gene: TRBV7-8; CDR3 protein: CASSTTGGMNTEAFF
CDR3 length: 12; J gene: TRBJ2-1; clone size: once; V gene: TRBV29-1; CDR3 protein: CTTDRGMDEQFF
CDR3 length: 15; J gene: TRBJ2-1; clone size: .; V gene: TRBV9; CDR3 protein: CASSPGTGVYNEQFF
CDR3 length: 13; J gene: TRBJ2-7; clone size: .; V gene: TRBV7-2; CDR3 protein: CASSLVSSYEQYF
CDR3 length: 14; J gene: TRBJ2-7; clone size: once; V gene: TRBV10-3; CDR3 protein: CAIQGAGGPSEQYF
CDR3 length: 11; J gene: TRBJ2-1; clone size: .; V gene: TRBV30; CDR3 protein: CAWTRVNEQFF
CDR3 length: 13; J gene: TRBJ1-1; clone size: .; V gene: TRBV19; CDR3 protein: CASSRQGASEAFF
CDR3 length: 16; J gene: TRBJ2-1; clone size: .; V gene: TRBV7-2; CDR3 protein: CASSPAGTSYWYEQFF
CDR3 length: 15; J gene: TRBJ2-1; clone size: .; V gene: TRBV5-4; CDR3 protein: CASSPPGLEGNEQFF
CDR3 length: 12; J gene: TRBJ1-2; clone size: .; V gene: TRBV29-1; CDR3 protein: CSVTGDYDGYTF
CDR3 length: 14; J gene: TRBJ1-6; clone size: .; V gene: TRBV7-2; CDR3 protein: CASSAGSNNSPLHF
CDR3 length: 15; J gene: .; clone size: .; V gene: TRBV9; CDR3 protein: CASIPDRANAYEQYF
CDR3 length: 14; J gene: TRBJ2-3; clone size: once; V gene: TRBV5-4; CDR3 protein: CASSPPQGTDTQYF
CDR3 length: 15; J gene: TRBJ2-3; clone size: once; V gene: TRBV2; CDR3 protein: CASSPPTSGSDTQYF